A single sample gave rise to the 24 T cell receptor beta chains below, sequenced in a study of beta chain features in type 1 diabetes. Every isolated RNA sample was fully reverse transcribed, so sequencing captured expressed TCRB transcripts. Sequencing used immunoSEQ multiplex PCR; TCRdb keeps in-frame clones, though not all of them. The sample records roughly 140,000 clones, less than 9% being singletons. The sample was central memory CD4+ T cells from blood. These receptors originate from a woman aged 25 to 39 in good health.

A few counts support this clone. DNA for the CDR3: TGCAGCGTTGGAGGGGTATTGCGGGGGGGACGTGGAGAGACCCAGTACTTC. This codes for CSVGGVLRGGRGETQYF. The chain combines TRBV29-1 with TRBJ2-5, with 9 bases identical to TRBD2. Germline lookup yields CDR1 SQVTM and CDR2 ANQGSEA. The CDR3 loop spans 17 amino acids. Trimming took 4 bases from V and 4 from J; bases not matched to a gene: 16.

This clone was seen more than once but under ten times. The chain uses TRBV18 and TRBJ2-5, with TRBD1 matching over 12 bases. V lost 4 bases, J lost 4 bases, and 7 bases stayed unmatched. This CDR3 region has 16 residues. Germline V CDR1 and CDR2: KGHSH, LQKENI. CDR3 in DNA: TGTGCCAGCTCACAACAGGGACAGGGGGCTGGAGAGACCCAGTACTTC. Amino acid sequence: CASSQQGQGAGETQYF.

This chain connects TRBV4-2 to TRBJ2-2; D unresolved. Germline V gene lookup returns CDR1 LGHNA and CDR2 YNFKEQ. The CDR3 has 15 residues. V dropped 2 bases and J dropped 1 base, with 8 bases sitting between them. For the CDR3, the DNA is TGTGCCAGCAGCCAACAGAAGCGGAACACCGGGGAGCTGTTTTTT. This translates into CASSQQKRNTGELFF.

This clone was counted between two and nine times. The V call is TRBV7-2, the J call TRBJ2-4; 7 bases are shared with TRBD1. V trimming: 5 bases; J trimming: 0 bases; junction bases outside the gene matches: 7. The CDR3 totals 16 residues. Germline V CDR1 and CDR2: SGHTA, FQGNSA. The CDR3 spells CASSLGGQLAKNIQYF. For the CDR3, the DNA is TGTGCCAGCAGCCTAGGGGGACAGCTAGCCAAAAACATTCAGTACTTC.

The gene calls are TRBV19 and TRBJ1-1; 7 bases agree with TRBD1. J was trimmed by 4 bases and V by 7 bases; bases with no gene match: 9. This CDR3 is 14 amino acids long. Germline V CDR1 and CDR2: LNHDA, SQIVND (reference sequence). CDR3 residues: CASKDRERLTEAFF. The CDR3 DNA sequence: TGTGCCAGTAAAGACAGGGAGCGACTCACTGAAGCTTTCTTT.

This clone has just a few counts. The rearrangement joins TRBV5-4 to TRBJ2-3; possibly TRBD2 for D (5 bases). This CDR3 has 12 amino acids. V was pared by 7 bases and J by 3 bases, with 9 bases between. Germline lookup yields CDR1 SGHNT and CDR2 YYREEE (reference sequence). CDR3: CASGRGTDTQYF. Here the CDR3 DNA reads TGTGCCAGCGGTCGAGGGACAGATACGCAGTATTTT.

This clone was counted only a few times. The chain uses TRBV7-6 and TRBJ1-4; perhaps TRBD1 as D (6 bases). The V end lost 5 bases, the J end lost 8 bases, and 12 bases lay between the germline ends. The CDR3 is 13 amino acids. CDR1 and CDR2 (germline): SGHVS, FNYEAQ. CDR3 loop: CASSQYRDEKLFF. In DNA form, the CDR3 reads TGTGCCAGCAGCCAGTACAGGGACGAAAAACTGTTTTTT. Full variable domain (outside the CDR3, taken from reference TRBV7-6 and TRBJ1-4): GAGVSQSPRYKVTKRGQDVALRCDPISGHVSLYWYRQALGQGPEFLTYFNYEAQQDKSGLPNDRFSAERPEGSISTLTIQRTEQRDSAMYRCASSQYRDEKLFFGSGTQLSVL.

The chain couples TRBV7-2 to TRBJ2-2; tentatively, D is TRBD2 (6 bases). This CDR3 has 17 amino acids. V was cut by 0 bases and J by 5 bases, with 16 bases left in between. Germline V gene lookup returns CDR1 SGHTA and CDR2 FQGNSA. The DNA of the CDR3 is TGTGCCAGCAGCTTAGCTAAGCGGGTCACAAGTACCGGGGAGCTGTTTTTT. This encodes CASSLAKRVTSTGELFF. The variable domain in full, with the rest retrieved from reference TRBV7-2 and TRBJ2-2, is GAGVSQSPSNKVTEKGKDVELRCDPISGHTALYWYRQSLGQGLEFLIYFQGNSAPDKSGLPSDRFSAERTGGSVSTLTIQRTQQEDSAVYLCASSLAKRVTSTGELFFGEGSRLTVL.

The chain recombines TRBV5-6 with TRBJ1-5, with D possibly TRBD1 on 6 matching bases. The CDR3 is 14 amino acids. With 7 bases removed from V and 5 bases from J, the gap between germline ends came to 16 bases. Germline lookup yields CDR1 SGHDT and CDR2 YYEEEE. This chain's CDR3 is CASAKRGPDQPQHF. CDR3 sequence (DNA): TGTGCCAGCGCCAAGCGGGGGCCGGATCAGCCCCAGCATTTT.

The chain joins TRBV18 to TRBJ2-1; D possibly corresponds to TRBD1 (5 bases). Germline V gene data show CDR1 as KGHSH and CDR2 as LQKENI. This CDR3 comprises 14 residues. The V gene lost 5 bases and the J gene lost 10 bases, with 18 bases spanning the gap. The CDR3 nucleotides are TGTGCCAGCTCAGCCGGCCAGACGTCAGGGGAGCAGTTCTTC. This sequence encodes CASSAGQTSGEQFF.

This clone has only a few counts. This chain joins TRBV25-1 and TRBJ2-7, with TRBD1 matching 8 bases. The CDR3 runs 14 residues. CDR1 is MGHDK and CDR2 is SYGVNS in the germline V gene. J gave up 1 base and V 4 bases, and 3 bases lay outside the gene matches. The CDR3 loop reads CASSADRESYEQYF. CDR3 coding DNA: TGTGCCAGCAGTGCGGACAGGGAATCCTACGAGCAGTACTTC.

This chain connects TRBV6-5 to TRBJ1-2; 7 bases fit TRBD1. The length of the CDR3 is 14 residues. Germline lookup yields CDR1 MNHEY and CDR2 SVGAGI. J gave up 8 bases and V 1 base, and 7 bases lay outside the gene matches. CDR3 nucleotide sequence: TGTGCCAGCAGTTACTATGGCAGGGGGGAAGGCTACACCTTC. It codes for CASSYYGRGEGYTF.

This clone was picked up many times. The chain uses TRBV5-4 and TRBJ2-2; D perhaps matches TRBD2 (5 bases). CDR3 length: 12 residues. CDR1 is SGHNT, CDR2 YYREEE, per germline (reference sequence). V shed 4 bases and J shed 7 bases, with 8 bases lying between them. This CDR3 is CASSPRDGELFF. The CDR3 DNA sequence: TGTGCCAGCAGCCCCCGGGACGGGGAGCTGTTTTTT.

This clone was counted only a few times. The chain recombines TRBV7-9 with TRBJ1-1; D is unresolved. Trimming stripped 4 bases from V and 2 bases from J, with 14 bases between. The CDR3 sequence is 15 residues long. Per the germline V gene, CDR1 is SEHNR and CDR2 is FQNEAQ (reference sequence). CDR3 DNA sequence: TGTGCCAGCAGCTCAGCGACCGGGAGCAACACTGAAGCTTTCTTT. This gives the protein CASSSATGSNTEAFF.

The CDR3 DNA reads TGTGCCAGCAGCCCCGGGACAGGGTTCACCGGGGAGCTGTTTTTT. Its translation: CASSPGTGFTGELFF. The chain recombines TRBV7-9 with TRBJ2-2, with 9 bases lining up with TRBD1. The germline V gene has CDR1 SEHNR and CDR2 FQNEAQ (reference sequence). V was pared by 5 bases and J by 4 bases, with 5 bases of the junction left unmatched. This CDR3 comprises 15 residues.

There are a few counts of this clone. The rearrangement joins TRBV11-2 to TRBJ1-2, with D tentatively TRBD1 (6 bases). Trimming took 2 bases from V and 3 from J, leaving 19 bases between them. The CDR3 contains 17 residues. Germline V lookup: CDR1 SGHAT, CDR2 FQNNGV. The CDR3 reads CASSLTGGGTVDYGYTF. CDR3 coding DNA: TGTGCCAGCAGCTTAACGGGAGGGGGAACGGTGGACTATGGCTACACCTTC.

The chain links TRBV18 to TRBJ1-5; possibly TRBD1 for D (5 bases). The ends were cut back, 5 bases at V and 2 bases at J, with 7 bases in the middle. The CDR3 runs to 13 residues. The germline V gene has CDR1 KGHSH and CDR2 LQKENI. The CDR3 protein is CASSTRGNQPQHF. CDR3 sequence (DNA): TGTGCCAGCTCAACCAGGGGCAATCAGCCCCAGCATTTT. Full variable domain (missing parts from reference TRBV18 and TRBJ1-5): NAGVMQNPRHLVRRRGQEARLRCSPMKGHSHVYWYRQLPEEGLKFMVYLQKENIIDESGMPKERFSAEFPKEGPSILRIQQVVRGDSAAYFCASSTRGNQPQHFGDGTRLSIL.

The chain carries TRBV5-1 and TRBJ2-2; 9 bases are shared with TRBD2. The germline V gene has CDR1 SGHRS and CDR2 YFSETQ. This CDR3 has 13 amino acids. J was trimmed by 1 base and V by 9 bases; bases with no gene match: 1. This CDR3 is CATTSGNTGELFF. In DNA form, the CDR3 reads TGCGCCACGACTAGCGGGAACACCGGGGAGCTGTTTTTT. The variable domain in full, with the rest retrieved from reference TRBV5-1 and TRBJ2-2, is KAGVTQTPRYLIKTRGQQVTLSCSPISGHRSVSWYQQTPGQGLQFLFEYFSETQRNKGNFPGRFSGRQFSNSRSEMNVSTLELGDSALYLCATTSGNTGELFFGEGSRLTVL.

The chain is built from TRBV7-9 and TRBJ2-1; TRBD2 matches at 8 bases. CDR1 is SEHNR and CDR2 is FQNEAQ in the germline V gene (reference sequence). CDR3 size: 15 residues. V shed 1 base, J shed 4 bases, and the junction held 3 bases outside the gene matches. The CDR3 DNA reads TGTGCCAGCAGCTTAGATAGCGGGGAATACAATGAGCAGTTCTTC. This encodes CASSLDSGEYNEQFF. Variable domain in full (rest from reference TRBV7-9 and TRBJ2-1): DTGVSQNPRHKITKRGQNVTFRCDPISEHNRLYWYRQTLGQGPEFLTYFQNEAQLEKSRLLSDRFSAERPKGSFSTLEIQRTEQGDSAMYLCASSLDSGEYNEQFFGPGTRLTVL.

This clone was counted ten times or more. The rearrangement uses TRBV7-2 and TRBJ1-1, with no clear D. Trimming pared 0 bases from V and 7 bases from J, leaving 15 bases between. The germline V gene has CDR1 SGHTA and CDR2 FQGNSA. The CDR3 is made up of 15 amino acids. The DNA of the CDR3 is TGTGCCAGCAGCTTAGCGCTGACCGGGAAGGGTGAAGCTTTCTTT. Amino acid sequence: CASSLALTGKGEAFF.

In this sample, this clone turned up many times. The rearrangement joins TRBV7-2 to TRBJ2-1; D might be TRBD2 (6 bases). CDR3 length: 17 residues. V lost 3 bases to trimming and J lost 8 bases, with 23 bases between them. Germline CDR1 and CDR2: SGHTA and FQGNSA. In DNA form, the CDR3 reads TGTGCCAGCAGCTTGGTCAGGGAGCCTAGCGTGGTTCATGAGCAGTTCTTC. Encoded protein: CASSLVREPSVVHEQFF.

The rearrangement joins TRBV7-2 to TRBJ2-7; no firm D call. The V end lost 1 base, the J end lost 0 bases, and 7 bases lay between the germline ends. CDR1 is SGHTA and CDR2 is FQGNSA in the germline V gene. This CDR3 region has 14 residues. The CDR3 DNA reads TGTGCCAGCAGCTTAGGGGCCAGCTCCTACGAGCAGTACTTC. As protein: CASSLGASSYEQYF. Full variable domain (missing parts from reference TRBV7-2 and TRBJ2-7): GAGVSQSPSNKVTEKGKDVELRCDPISGHTALYWYRQSLGQGLEFLIYFQGNSAPDKSGLPSDRFSAERTGGSVSTLTIQRTQQEDSAVYLCASSLGASSYEQYFGPGTRLTVT.

The gene calls are TRBV5-1 and TRBJ1-2; TRBD1 aligns across 7 bases. V shed 2 bases and J 2 bases; nucleotides not matched to a gene: 0. Germline CDR1 and CDR2: SGHRS and YFSETQ. This CDR3 region has 13 residues. CDR3 region: CASSLQGNYGYTF. The CDR3 region has the DNA TGCGCCAGCAGCTTACAGGGGAACTATGGCTACACCTTC.

A few counts support this clone. The chain couples TRBV30 to TRBJ2-5, with 9 bases fitting TRBD1. The J segment lost 3 bases and the V segment lost 0 bases, leaving 5 bases of the junction unmatched. The CDR3 totals 15 residues. Per germline, CDR1 GTSNPN and CDR2 SVGIG (reference sequence). The CDR3 loop is CAWSVPGTGKETQYF. The CDR3 DNA follows: TGTGCCTGGAGTGTACCGGGGACAGGGAAAGAGACCCAGTACTTC. The variable domain in full, with the rest retrieved from reference TRBV30 and TRBJ2-5, is SQTIHQWPATLVQPVGSPLSLECTVEGTSNPNLYWYRQAAGRGLQLLFYSVGIGQISSEVPQNLSASRPQDRQFILSSKKLLLSDSGFYLCAWSVPGTGKETQYFGPGTRLLVL.